This T cell receptor (beta chain) was profiled in a study of blood T cell repertoires in COVID-19. Study context: In each case, the material was cDNA or gDNA derived from T cells, B-cell-depleted T cells, or PBMCs.

Patients of the Seattle cohort, enrolled during active infection, were followed longitudinally. Germline V lookup: CDR1 MGHRA, CDR2 YSYEKL. J lost 7 bases, V lost 0 bases, and 4 bases had no gene match. The length of the CDR3 is 15 residues. The authors' processing: Nucleated cell number was recorded as an estimate derived from reference gene primer amplification. Assay used: immunoSEQ multiplex PCR; TCRdb lists only in-frame clones, some missing. V, J and clone size are those of that table, while D and trimming were read from the DNA. Of about 88,000 clones in the sample, around 85% are singletons; the top ten hold about 18%.

The J gene is TRBJ1-5, the V gene TRBV4-1; 9 positions agree with TRBD1. This clonotype originated in a woman aged 60-70 years with COVID-19, enrolled during active disease. Sequencing input: peripheral blood. The CDR3 nucleotides read TGCGCCAGCAGCCAAGAATGGACAGGGGAGCAGCCCCAGCATTTT. It is translated as CASSQEWTGEQPQHF.